The rows below give T cell receptor beta chains drawn from one sample of a study of T cells in Graves' hyperthyroidism and ophthalmopathy. TCRdb redid the calling of the multiplex PCR reads with MiXCR, one entry per CDR3 protein. The sample lists approximately 700,000 distinct CDR3 sequences, about 17% occurring once. Sequenced input: blood. The receptor set was obtained from a man aged 18 to 30 with Graves' hyperthyroidism. CDR3s include the opening cysteine and the closing phenylalanine or tryptophan. The D gene is left open where the match is weak. Size is omitted from some rows. Given values are once, few, many or a class for expanded clones.

d_gene	j_gene	v_gene	abundance	CDR3aa	CDR3nt
TRBD1	TRBJ1-5	TRBV6-2/TRBV6-3	many	CASRDGQGIDQPQHF	TGTGCCAGCCGAGACGGACAGGGGATTGATCAGCCCCAGCATTTT
-	TRBJ2-1	TRBV27	few	CASGSLIVDERFF	TGTGCCAGCGGCAGTTTAATAGTTGATGAGCGGTTCTTC
-	TRBJ2-3	TRBV11-3	many	CASSSHRVDTQYF	TGTGCCAGCAGCTCTCACAGGGTGGATACGCAGTATTTT
-	TRBJ2-2	TRBV2	many	CASAQVGAGELFF	TGTGCCAGCGCCCAGGTCGGCGCCGGGGAGCTGTTTTTT
TRBD2	TRBJ2-4	TRBV10-3	-	CATRRREGLADIQYF	TGTGCCACCAGACGGCGGGAGGGCCTTGCGGACATTCAGTACTTC
TRBD1	TRBJ2-5	TRBV5-4	few	CASSLGLTGGAETQYF	TGTGCCAGCAGCTTGGGTCTGACAGGGGGCGCGGAGACCCAGTACTTC
-	TRBJ2-7	TRBV12-3/TRBV12-4	many	CASSLGISYEQYF	TGTGCCAGCAGTTTGGGCATCTCCTACGAGCAGTACTTC
TRBD2	TRBJ2-6	TRBV20-1	few	CSASPPAVAGAGANVLTF	TGCAGTGCTAGCCCCCCGGCAGTAGCGGGAGCTGGGGCCAACGTCCTGACTTTC
TRBD2	TRBJ2-3	TRBV28	many	CGATGGGADTQYF	TGTGGTGCAACGGGAGGAGGGGCAGATACGCAGTATTTT
-	TRBJ2-5	TRBV11-2	many	CASSLVSGETQYF	TGTGCCAGCAGCTTAGTTTCAGGAGAGACCCAGTACTTC
TRBD2	TRBJ2-1	TRBV9	many	CASSPSGAHYNEQFF	TGTGCCAGCAGCCCGAGCGGGGCACACTACAATGAGCAGTTCTTC
-	TRBJ2-7	TRBV20-1	many	CSATTGTEQYF	TGCAGTGCTACCACAGGGACCGAGCAGTACTTC
TRBD1	TRBJ1-5	TRBV12-3/TRBV12-4	many	CASSSPGQVNQPQHF	TGTGCCAGCAGTAGCCCGGGACAGGTTAATCAGCCCCAGCATTTT
TRBD1	TRBJ2-2	TRBV10-3	few	CAISATGTGGGGELFF	TGTGCCATCAGCGCCACCGGGACAGGGGGCGGCGGGGAGCTGTTTTTT
-	TRBJ1-1	TRBV7-9	many	CASSSLGDIRATEAFF	TGTGCCAGCAGCTCGCTAGGGGACATTCGGGCCACTGAAGCTTTCTTT
-	TRBJ1-2	TRBV28	few	CASSFLQGSYGYTF	TGTGCCAGCAGTTTCCTACAGGGATCCTATGGCTACACCTTC
-	TRBJ1-1	TRBV11-2	-	CASTYLMRGRWGTEAFF	TGTGCCAGCACCTACCTCATGCGGGGGCGTTGGGGTACTGAAGCTTTCTTT
-	TRBJ1-2	TRBV27	-	CASSHRKNGYTF	TGTGCCAGCAGTCATCGGAAGAATGGCTACACCTTC
-	TRBJ2-1	TRBV9	many	CASSVADGWDEQFF	TGTGCCAGCAGCGTAGCTGATGGCTGGGATGAGCAGTTCTTC
-	TRBJ1-2	TRBV3-1	-	CASSGDWKGYTF	TGTGCCAGCAGCGGGGACTGGAAGGGCTACACCTTC
-	TRBJ1-5	TRBV30	-	CAWSESWRRIGSNQPQHF	TGTGCCTGGAGTGAATCCTGGCGAAGGATAGGGAGCAATCAGCCCCAGCATTTT
-	TRBJ2-3	TRBV24-1	many	CATSGPRASPTDTQYF	TGTGCCACCAGTGGTCCCAGGGCAAGCCCCACAGATACGCAGTATTTT
TRBD1	TRBJ2-5	TRBV5-1	many	CASGGGTGLTETQYF	TGCGCCAGCGGCGGCGGGACAGGGCTAACAGAGACCCAGTACTTC
-	TRBJ1-5	TRBV28	-	CASRPRAVSQPQHF	TGTGCCAGCAGGCCCCGGGCAGTCAGTCAGCCCCAGCATTTT
-	TRBJ1-6	TRBV5-6	-	CASSFNHNSPLHF	TGTGCCAGCAGCTTTAATCATAATTCACCCCTCCACTTT
TRBD2	TRBJ2-3	TRBV28	few	CASSATVWGTSGIGADTQYF	TGTGCCAGCAGTGCTACAGTTTGGGGGACTAGCGGGATAGGGGCAGATACGCAGTATTTT
-	TRBJ2-3	TRBV28	-	CASSAPRTDTQYF	TGTGCCAGCAGTGCCCCCCGAACAGATACGCAGTATTTT
-	TRBJ2-1	TRBV29-1	-	CSVEEVQHNEQLF	TGCAGCGTTGAAGAAGTACAGCACAATGAGCAGCTCTTC